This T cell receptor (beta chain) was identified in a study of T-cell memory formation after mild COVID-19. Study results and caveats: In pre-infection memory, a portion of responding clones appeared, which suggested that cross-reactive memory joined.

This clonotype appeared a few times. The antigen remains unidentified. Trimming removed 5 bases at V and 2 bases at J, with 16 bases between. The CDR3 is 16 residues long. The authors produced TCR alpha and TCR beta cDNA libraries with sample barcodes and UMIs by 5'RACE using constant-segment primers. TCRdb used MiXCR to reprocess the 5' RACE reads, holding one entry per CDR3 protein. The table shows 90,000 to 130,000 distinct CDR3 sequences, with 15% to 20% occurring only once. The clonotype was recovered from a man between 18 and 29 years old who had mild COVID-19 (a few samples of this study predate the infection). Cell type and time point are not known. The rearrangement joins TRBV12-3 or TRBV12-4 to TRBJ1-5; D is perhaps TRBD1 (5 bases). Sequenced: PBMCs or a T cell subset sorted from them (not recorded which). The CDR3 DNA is TGTGCCAGCAGTGGACGTGGGGGTTCGGGCAATCAGCCCCAGCATTTT. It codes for CASSGRGGSGNQPQHF.